This TCR beta chain was identified during a study of cytomegalovirus exposure and HLA in healthy donors. Notes on the study in general: Clonal expansion, a later analysis showed, was greater in HLA-associated TCR beta chains than in equally common others.

Healthy bone marrow donors made up the donor group. The germline V and J ends were trimmed by 4 bases and 3 bases, with 9 bases remaining between them. The germline V gene encodes CDR1 SNHLY and CDR2 FYNNEI. The CDR3 consists of 13 residues. It was with 60 Vbeta and 13 Jbeta primers that the PCR ran. Original data processing: Later work found approximately 80 million unique TCR beta chains, with 9.5 million to 14 million shared. Libraries were prepared by immunoSEQ multiplex PCR; TCRdb keeps only in-frame clonotypes and omits some of them. V, J and clone size are taken as reported in that table, and D and trimming were inferred from the DNA itself. The sample includes over 150,000 clones, 60% to 80% of them seen just once. To note about this clone: The antigen is unknown.

The sequenced sample was PBMCs. The TCR comes from a man aged 45 to 65 in good health and CMV-seropositive. The V gene is TRBV2, the J gene TRBJ1-1; D possibly corresponds to TRBD1 (5 bases). The CDR3, as DNA: TGTGCCAGCAGTGTTTCAGGGTACACTGAAGCTTTCTTT. It encodes CASSVSGYTEAFF.